This T cell receptor beta chain was found in a study of blood T cell repertoires in COVID-19. Sequencing was performed with immunoSEQ multiplex PCR; in TCRdb, only in-frame clones are kept and a portion is missing. The sample records tens of thousands of clones, about 75% being singletons. The V and J ends lost 4 bases and 2 bases respectively, with 9 bases between them. The CDR3 has 14 residues. Per germline, CDR1 SNHLY and CDR2 FYNNEI. The receptor was derived from a human donor in a cohort sampled during active COVID-19. Sequenced input: peripheral blood. The J gene is TRBJ1-5, the V gene TRBV2, with D possibly matching TRBD1 (6 bases). Here the CDR3 reads CASSGAGGNQPQHF. CDR3 sequence (DNA): TGTGCCAGCAGTGGCGCAGGGGGCAATCAGCCCCAGCATTTT. Full variable domain (rest looked up from reference TRBV2 and TRBJ1-5): EPEVTQTPSHQVTQMGQEVILRCVPISNHLYFYWYRQILGQKVEFLVSFYNNEISEKSEIFDDQFSVERPDGSNFTLKIRSTKLEDSAMYFCASSGAGGNQPQHFGDGTRLSIL.